Included here is one T cell receptor beta chain sequence, with context. CDR1 is SGHTA and CDR2 is FQGTGA in the germline V gene. The CDR3 contains 15 residues. V shed 5 bases and J 4 bases; nucleotides not matched to a gene: 8. In the authors' methods: The assay estimated nucleated cells by amplifying reference gene primers. Assay used: immunoSEQ multiplex PCR; TCRdb lists only in-frame clones, some missing. The V and J calls and clone size come from that table; D and trimming were worked out from the DNA. The sample records 310,000 or so clones, around nine tenths being singletons. The study drew participants aged about 18 to 89 years from 20 to 30 US areas. Cohort 3 donors counted as recovered after two negative PCRs, clearance, or resolved symptoms. The data were taken from a study of blood T cell repertoires in COVID-19.

The chain couples TRBV7-3 to TRBJ2-3; 8 bases are a match to TRBD2. Sequencing was carried out using PBMCs or T cells enriched from blood (not recorded which). The TCR was taken from a woman under 40 who had recovered from COVID-19. The DNA for the CDR3 is TGTGCCAGCAGCCCCACGGGGGGGGTCGCAGATACGCAGTATTTT. It specifies CASSPTGGVADTQYF.